This record covers a single T cell receptor beta chain. This clone showed up just a few times. There is no known antigen for this receptor. It has no much larger one-base neighbor in the sample; base qualities were not kept. Inclusive of the bounding cysteine and phenylalanine, the CDR3 is 14 residues long. Only CDR3 DNA is held: 42 bases, read in frame from base 1. According to the germline V gene, CDR1 reads KGHDR and CDR2 reads SFDVKD. V is clipped by 3 bases and J by 3 bases, and the sequence between their germline boundaries is 8 bases long. The library came from the immunoSEQ multiplex PCR assay. TCRdb mirrors the immuneACCESS table, restricted to in-frame sequences. Some clones are absent from its copies; in checked studies, under half trace to an unresolved V gene, and the reason for the others is unknown. In all, the sample holds around 80,000 clones, and about 88% of those were seen once. Clones ranked in the top ten supply more than 5.5% of the sample.

These data come from a study of control samples from healthy donors and cancer patients (dated by TCRdb to 2018 to 2020). The material sequenced was blood. The chain is assembled from TRBV24-1 and TRBJ1-5; the D segment cannot be called with confidence. This clonotype was obtained from a woman aged 50 to 60 in good health. In nucleotides, the sequence is TGTGCCACCAGTGATAGTCAGCTCAATCAGCCCCAGCATTTT. It codes for CATSDSQLNQPQHF.